This passage covers 5 T cell receptor beta chains from one sample sequenced in a study of graft-versus-host responses after intestinal transplantation. Antigen specificity for these receptors is unknown. Sequencing was performed with immunoSEQ multiplex PCR; in TCRdb, only in-frame clones are kept and a portion is missing. The table includes about 100,000 clones, 75% to 95% detected once. The material sequenced was unstimulated CD8+ T cells sorted from spleen or lymph node cells, taken before intestinal transplant. All receptors come from a human donor who received an intestinal transplant.

This clone was picked up one time. The V call is TRBV21-1, the J call TRBJ1-2. TRBV21-1 is a pseudogene. CDR3 size: 12 residues. CDR3 DNA: TGTGCCAGCAGCAAGGGTCCCGACGGCTACACCTTC. Protein sequence: CASSKGPDGYTF.

This clone was detected once. The chain uses TRBV6-1 and TRBJ1-4; D remains ambiguous. CDR1 MNHNS and CDR2 SASEGT come from the germline V gene. CDR3 length: 12 amino acids. With 3 bases removed from V and 12 bases from J, the gap between germline ends came to 11 bases. The CDR3 nucleotides read TGTGCCAGCAGTGATAGGATGTCTGAACTGTTTTTT. It encodes CASSDRMSELFF.

The chain links TRBV21-1 to TRBJ2-5; the table's D call, TRBD1, was not checked against the DNA. The DNA matches TRBJ2-7 better at its end, which makes the J call doubtful. TRBV21-1 is a pseudogene locus. The length of the CDR3 is 14 residues. CDR3 sequence: CASSGQGGDYEQYF. The CDR3 DNA reads as TGTGCCAGCAGCGGACAGGGGGGAGACTACGAGCAGTACTTC.

This clone is labeled as medium-sized (0.01 to 0.1%). The rearrangement uses TRBV27 and TRBJ2-2; 7 bases map to TRBD1. The ends lost 5 bases at V and 1 base at J; junction bases unmatched: 25. Germline-derived CDR1 and CDR2 are MNHEY and SMNVEV (reference sequence). CDR3 size: 22 residues. CDR3 residues: CASSPNRQGGSYPTKNTGELFF. The CDR3 DNA reads TGTGCCAGCAGTCCCAACCGACAGGGCGGGTCCTACCCGACCAAGAACACCGGGGAGCTGTTTTTT.

The chain links TRBV10-1 to TRBJ1-5; perhaps TRBD1 as D (6 bases). The CDR3 is 13 amino acids. Between the trimmed V and J ends, which lost 8 bases and 4 bases, there was a span of 12 bases. Germline assignment: CDR1 WNHNN and CDR2 SYGVQD (reference sequence). This chain's CDR3 is CASGHRENQPQHF. CDR3 bases: TGCGCCAGCGGCCACAGGGAGAATCAGCCCCAGCATTTT.